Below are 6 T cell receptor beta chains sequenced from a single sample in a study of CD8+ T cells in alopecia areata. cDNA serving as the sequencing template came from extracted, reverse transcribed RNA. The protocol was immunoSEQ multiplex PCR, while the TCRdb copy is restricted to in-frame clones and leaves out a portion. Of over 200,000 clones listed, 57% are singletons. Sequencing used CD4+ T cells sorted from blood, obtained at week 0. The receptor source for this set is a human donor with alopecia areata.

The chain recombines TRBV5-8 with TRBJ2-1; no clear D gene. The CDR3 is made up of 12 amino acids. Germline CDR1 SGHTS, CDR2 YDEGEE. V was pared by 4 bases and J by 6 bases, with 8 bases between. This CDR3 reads CASSLGRNEQFF. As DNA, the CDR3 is TGTGCCAGCAGCCTGGGTCGCAATGAGCAGTTCTTC.

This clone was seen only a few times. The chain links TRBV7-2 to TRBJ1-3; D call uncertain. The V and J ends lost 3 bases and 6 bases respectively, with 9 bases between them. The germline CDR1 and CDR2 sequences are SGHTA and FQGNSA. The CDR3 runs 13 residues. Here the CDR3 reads CASSFRWENTIYF. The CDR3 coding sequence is TGTGCCAGCAGCTTTAGGTGGGAAAACACCATATATTTT.

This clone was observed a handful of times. The CDR3 protein is CSVGRWDGSYEQYF. The CDR3, as DNA: TGCAGCGTGGGACGCTGGGACGGCTCCTACGAGCAGTACTTC. The chain recombines TRBV29-1 with TRBJ2-7; either TRBD1 or TRBD2 may fit D (5 bases each). V shed 6 bases and J shed 0 bases, with 15 bases lying between them. The CDR3 loop spans 14 amino acids. Germline V gene data show CDR1 as SQVTM and CDR2 as ANQGSEA.

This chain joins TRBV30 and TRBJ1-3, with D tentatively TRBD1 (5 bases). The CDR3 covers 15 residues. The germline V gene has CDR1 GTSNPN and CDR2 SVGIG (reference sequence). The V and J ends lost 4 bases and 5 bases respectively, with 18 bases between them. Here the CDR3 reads CAWTHRTGLRNTIYF. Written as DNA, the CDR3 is TGTGCCTGGACTCACCGAACGGGACTTCGAAACACCATATATTTT.

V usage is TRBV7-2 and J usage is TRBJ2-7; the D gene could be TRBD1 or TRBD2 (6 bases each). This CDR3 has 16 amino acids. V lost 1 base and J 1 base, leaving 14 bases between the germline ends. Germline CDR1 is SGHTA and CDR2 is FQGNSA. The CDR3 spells CASSLDTGGLSYEQYF. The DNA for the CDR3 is TGTGCCAGCAGCTTAGATACCGGGGGCTTATCCTACGAGCAGTACTTC.

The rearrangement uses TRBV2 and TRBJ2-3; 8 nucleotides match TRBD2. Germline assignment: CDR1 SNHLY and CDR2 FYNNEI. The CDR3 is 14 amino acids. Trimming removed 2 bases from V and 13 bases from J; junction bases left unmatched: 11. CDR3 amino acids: CASSETWTSPYKYF. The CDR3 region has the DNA TGTGCCAGCAGTGAAACCTGGACTAGCCCTTACAAGTATTTT.